These 27 T cell receptor beta chains were sequenced from one sample in a study of shared clonotypes between healthy human individuals. Some clones are missing from TCRdb's copy, which holds only in-frame ones; the method was immunoSEQ multiplex PCR. The sample yields around 1.9 million clones, around 95% seen once. Cells designated naive CD8 were CD45RO-negative and were positively selected for CCR7, with terminally differentiated effector memory CD45RA+ cells excluded. Sequences were obtained from naive CD8+ T cells from PBMCs. The receptors were sampled from a man in his late teens or twenties in good health. Some clones in this sample may be carry-over from other donors' samples.

Of note for this clone: The same CDR3 arises from other DNA sequences in this sample as well. The CDR3 DNA is TGTGCCAGCAGCCCCGGGGAGACCCAGTACTTC. It encodes CASSPGETQYF. This rearrangement joins TRBV7-2 to TRBJ2-5, with D unresolved. The CDR3 sequence is 11 residues long. Trimming left V 5 bases short and J 5 bases short, with 6 bases between. CDR1 and CDR2 (germline): SGHTA, FQGNSA.

The V gene is TRBV7-2, the J gene TRBJ2-3, with a possible D match to TRBD2 (5 bases). Germline loops: CDR1 SGHTA, CDR2 FQGNSA. The germline V and J ends were trimmed by 3 bases and 0 bases, with 10 bases remaining between them. This CDR3 contains 15 residues. CDR3 DNA sequence: TGTGCCAGCAGCTTTACTAGATCTAGCACAGATACGCAGTATTTT. It codes for CASSFTRSSTDTQYF.

The V gene is TRBV7-9, the J gene TRBJ1-1; D gene unclear. CDR1 SEHNR and CDR2 FQNEAQ come from the germline V gene (reference sequence). The CDR3 is 14 residues long. Trimming took 5 bases from V and 2 from J, leaving 12 bases between them. The CDR3 nucleotides are TGTGCCAGCAGCCCTGTTATCGGAAACACTGAAGCTTTCTTT. Encoded protein: CASSPVIGNTEAFF. The variable domain in full, completed from reference TRBV7-9 and TRBJ1-1, reads DTGVSQNPRHKITKRGQNVTFRCDPISEHNRLYWYRQTLGQGPEFLTYFQNEAQLEKSRLLSDRFSAERPKGSFSTLEIQRTEQGDSAMYLCASSPVIGNTEAFFGQGTRLTVV.

The chain uses TRBV11-2 and TRBJ2-7; D is tentatively TRBD1 or TRBD2 (5 bases each). Germline V CDR1 and CDR2: SGHAT, FQNNGV. The CDR3 runs 19 residues. The V and J ends lost 5 bases and 6 bases respectively, with 32 bases between them. The CDR3 sequence: CASSVSGTLISVPAGEQYF. CDR3 in DNA: TGTGCCAGCAGCGTCTCCGGGACCCTCATTTCGGTCCCCGCGGGCGAGCAGTACTTC.

This chain links TRBV19 with TRBJ2-7, with D tentatively TRBD2 (6 bases). In germline, CDR1 is LNHDA, CDR2 SQIVND (reference sequence). V gave up 3 bases and J gave up 2 bases, with 17 bases separating them. The CDR3 extends over 16 amino acids. The CDR3 protein is CASSIRERFGAYEQYF. The CDR3 nucleotides are TGTGCCAGTAGTATCCGGGAGCGGTTTGGTGCCTACGAGCAGTACTTC.

The rearrangement uses TRBV7-9 and TRBJ1-2; 8 nucleotides agree with TRBD1. The CDR3 has 13 amino acids. Unmatched junction bases numbered 3, after V lost 4 bases and J lost 5 bases. Per germline, CDR1 SEHNR and CDR2 FQNEAQ (reference sequence). CDR3 loop: CASSYNRGYGYTF. The DNA for the CDR3 is TGTGCCAGCAGCTATAACAGGGGGTATGGCTACACCTTC.

This clone was picked up one time. V gene TRBV13 combines with J gene TRBJ2-1, with 10 bases matching TRBD2. From germline, CDR1 is PRHDT and CDR2 FYEKMQ (reference sequence). V lost 5 bases to trimming and J lost 3 bases; unmatched junction nucleotides: 4. This CDR3 is built from 15 residues. The CDR3 region is CASSPSGSGYNEQFF. The CDR3 DNA reads TGTGCCAGCAGCCCTAGCGGGAGTGGCTACAATGAGCAGTTCTTC.

The V gene is TRBV7-9, the J gene TRBJ2-2; D gene ambiguous. The V and J ends lost 4 bases and 1 base respectively, with 7 bases between them. Germline values: CDR1 SEHNR, CDR2 FQNEAQ (reference sequence). CDR3 size: 14 residues. CDR3 sequence (DNA): TGTGCCAGCAGCTCCTGGGAGAACACCGGGGAGCTGTTTTTT. This codes for CASSSWENTGELFF.

The rearrangement joins TRBV2 to TRBJ2-7; 7 bases map to TRBD2. CDR1 SNHLY and CDR2 FYNNEI come from the germline V gene. The CDR3 runs to 14 residues. The trim removed 5 bases at V and 3 bases at J, leaving 7 bases unmatched. This CDR3 is CASSTPRGVYEQYF. The CDR3 DNA follows: TGTGCCAGCAGTACCCCCCGGGGGGTCTACGAGCAGTACTTC.

V usage is TRBV10-3 and J usage is TRBJ2-7; the D is unclear. Looked up from germline, CDR1 is ENHRY and CDR2 is SYGVKD. The CDR3 is 13 amino acids. V was pared by 9 bases and J by 0 bases, with 12 bases between. CDR3: CAIGAPNSYEQYF. The CDR3 bases are TGTGCCATTGGAGCCCCTAACTCCTACGAGCAGTACTTC.

The sample holds one count of this clone. This sample also contains other DNA sequences that code for the same CDR3. The DNA for the CDR3 is TGTGCCAGCAGCGTAGGTCCAGGTGGCACTGAAGCTTTCTTT. Its protein product is CASSVGPGGTEAFF. V usage is TRBV9 and J usage is TRBJ1-1; D is unclear. Germline V gene data show CDR1 as SGDLS and CDR2 as YYNGEE. With 0 bases removed from V and 4 bases from J, the gap between germline ends came to 10 bases. The CDR3 loop spans 14 amino acids.

The rearrangement joins TRBV7-9 to TRBJ1-3; D is possibly TRBD1 (6 bases). Trimming cost V 0 bases and J 5 bases, with 11 bases left between them. The CDR3 is 15 residues long. CDR1 and CDR2 (germline): SEHNR, FQNEAQ (reference sequence). Here the CDR3 reads CASSLAQGLRNTIYF. The CDR3 DNA reads as TGTGCCAGCAGCTTAGCTCAGGGGTTGAGAAACACCATATATTTT.

As regards this clone: Additional DNA sequences in this sample encode the identical CDR3. V usage is TRBV27 and J usage is TRBJ2-7; perhaps D is TRBD1 or TRBD2 (5 bases each). Germline CDR1 reads MNHEY; CDR2 reads SMNVEV (reference sequence). The CDR3 is 13 amino acids. Between the trimmed V and J ends, which lost 4 bases and 5 bases, there was a span of 12 bases. The CDR3 DNA reads TGTGCCAGCAGTTCAAGGGACCGAGACGAGCAGTACTTC. It encodes CASSSRDRDEQYF.

This chain links TRBV11-2 with TRBJ2-5; no definite D call. The germline V and J ends were trimmed by 6 bases and 4 bases, with 12 bases remaining between them. Germline V lookup: CDR1 SGHAT, CDR2 FQNNGV. This CDR3 has 13 amino acids. For the CDR3, the DNA is TGTGCCAGCAGTTCTGGACCGCGAGAGACCCAGTACTTC. Encoded protein: CASSSGPRETQYF.

The J gene is TRBJ1-5, the V gene TRBV15, with D possibly matching TRBD1 (6 bases). Germline assignment: CDR1 LNHNV and CDR2 YYDKDF (reference sequence). V lost 4 bases and J lost 0, with 13 bases in between. There are 16 residues in the CDR3. Here the CDR3 reads CATSKGGEFSNQPQHF. The CDR3 DNA is TGTGCCACCAGCAAAGGGGGGGAGTTTAGCAATCAGCCCCAGCATTTT.

The gene calls are TRBV27 and TRBJ2-1; 10 bases agree with TRBD2. The germline V gene encodes CDR1 MNHEY and CDR2 SMNVEV (reference sequence). The CDR3 has 16 residues. Losses at the gene ends were 5 bases for V and 3 bases for J; bases not matched to a gene: 7. For the CDR3, the DNA is TGTGCCAGCAGTCCCTCAGCGGGAGGGTACTACAATGAGCAGTTCTTC. This codes for CASSPSAGGYYNEQFF.

V gene TRBV27 combines with J gene TRBJ1-1; D remains unclear. Germline CDR1 MNHEY, CDR2 SMNVEV (reference sequence). The CDR3 is made up of 15 amino acids. Trimming removed 2 bases at V and 1 base at J, with 11 bases between. CDR3 nucleotides: TGTGCCAGCAGTTTAATGTGGACGGCGAACACTGAAGCTTTCTTT. It translates to CASSLMWTANTEAFF.

The chain has TRBV7-8 and TRBJ2-2; 10 nucleotides match TRBD2. The CDR3 consists of 17 residues. In germline, CDR1 is SGHVS, CDR2 FQNEAQ. Germline trimming cut 4 bases from V and 2 bases from J; bases unmatched to any gene: 7. Written as DNA, the CDR3 is TGTGCCAGCAGCTCCCGGACTAGCGGATTAAACACCGGGGAGCTGTTTTTT. Amino acids: CASSSRTSGLNTGELFF.

Comments on this clone: Other DNA sequences from this sample encode an identical CDR3 as well. This chain's CDR3 is CASSSGSSYNEQFF. CDR3 nucleotide sequence: TGTGCCAGCAGTTCAGGTAGCTCCTACAATGAGCAGTTCTTC. The chain is built from TRBV28 and TRBJ2-1; D not certain. This CDR3 contains 14 residues. V lost 4 bases and J lost 0, with 7 bases in between. Per germline, CDR1 MDHEN and CDR2 SYDVKM.

The gene calls are TRBV6-1 and TRBJ1-5, with D unresolved. Trimming shortened V by 6 bases and J by 3 bases, and 15 bases separated the two germline ends. From germline, CDR1 is MNHNS and CDR2 SASEGT. This CDR3 has 15 amino acids. The CDR3 sequence is CASRDWLDVNQPQHF. The CDR3 DNA reads as TGTGCCAGCAGGGACTGGTTGGATGTCAATCAGCCCCAGCATTTT.

This chain joins TRBV15 and TRBJ2-7, with 10 positions matching TRBD2. The V gene end was trimmed by 5 bases and the J gene end by 3 bases; junction bases not matched to a gene: 7. The CDR3 is 15 residues long. Germline assignment: CDR1 LNHNV and CDR2 YYDKDF (reference sequence). CDR3 nucleotide sequence: TGTGCCACCAGCTTCCGACTAGCGGGCCACTACGAGCAGTACTTC. Protein: CATSFRLAGHYEQYF.

The gene calls are TRBV7-8 and TRBJ2-7; no reliable D call. Germline CDR1 and CDR2: SGHVS and FQNEAQ. Trimming took off 5 bases at V and 0 bases at J, with 11 bases between the two ends. This CDR3 has 14 amino acids. The CDR3 DNA sequence: TGTGCCAGCAGCGGGGTCGTCCCCTCCTACGAGCAGTACTTC. As protein: CASSGVVPSYEQYF. Variable domain in full (rest from reference TRBV7-8 and TRBJ2-7): GAGVSQSPRYKVAKRGQDVALRCDPISGHVSLFWYQQALGQGPEFLTYFQNEAQLDKSGLPSDRFFAERPEGSVSTLKIQRTQQEDSAVYLCASSGVVPSYEQYFGPGTRLTVT.

V gene TRBV19 combines with J gene TRBJ1-4; D gene uncertain. CDR3 length: 15 amino acids. The ends were cut back, 3 bases at V and 4 bases at J, with 12 bases in the middle. Germline V lookup: CDR1 LNHDA, CDR2 SQIVND (reference sequence). CDR3 loop: CASSIHRDLNEKLFF. The CDR3 coding sequence is TGTGCCAGTAGTATTCATCGAGACCTTAATGAAAAACTGTTTTTT.

This clone was detected only once. J is TRBJ2-2 and V is TRBV4-1; 9 positions agree with TRBD2. V was clipped by 0 bases and J by 0 bases; unmatched bases: 5. The CDR3 loop spans 18 amino acids. The germline V gene encodes CDR1 MGHRA and CDR2 YSYEKL. CDR3 sequence reads: CASSQDRPSGTNTGELFF. In DNA, the CDR3 is TGCGCCAGCAGCCAAGATAGGCCTAGCGGGACGAACACCGGGGAGCTGTTTTTT.

The CDR3 DNA is TGTGCCAGCAGCCCTTCGGGACTCAATCAGCCCCAGCATTTT. Amino acid sequence: CASSPSGLNQPQHF. V is TRBV7-9 and J is TRBJ1-5; D is possibly TRBD1 (5 bases). V was clipped by 5 bases and J by 3 bases, with 11 bases between them. This CDR3 region has 14 residues. Germline lookup yields CDR1 SEHNR and CDR2 FQNEAQ (reference sequence).

The rearrangement uses TRBV27 and TRBJ2-7; perhaps TRBD2 as D (5 bases). Trimming removed 5 bases at V and 4 bases at J, with 12 bases between. This CDR3 contains 13 residues. Germline loops: CDR1 MNHEY, CDR2 SMNVEV (reference sequence). The CDR3 DNA reads as TGTGCCAGCAGTGGCCTAGGAGGTTACGAGCAGTACTTC. Its protein is CASSGLGGYEQYF.

The gene calls are TRBV11-2 and TRBJ2-2, with a tentative D call TRBD2 (6 bases). The CDR3 runs 15 residues. Germline V gene sequence: CDR1 SGHAT, CDR2 FQNNGV. V gave up 2 bases and J gave up 4 bases, with 11 bases separating them. The CDR3 DNA sequence: TGTGCCAGCAGCTTAACGGGGGTTGGCACCGGGGAGCTGTTTTTT. It specifies CASSLTGVGTGELFF.